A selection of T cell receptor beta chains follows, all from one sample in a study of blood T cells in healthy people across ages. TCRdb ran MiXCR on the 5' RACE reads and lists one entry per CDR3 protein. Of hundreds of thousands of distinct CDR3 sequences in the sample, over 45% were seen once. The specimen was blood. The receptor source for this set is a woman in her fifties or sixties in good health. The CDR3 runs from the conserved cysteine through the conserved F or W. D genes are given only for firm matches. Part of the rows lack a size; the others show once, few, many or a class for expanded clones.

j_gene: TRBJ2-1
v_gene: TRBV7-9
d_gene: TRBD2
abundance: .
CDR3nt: TGTGCCAGCAGCTTGGCGGCGGCTAGCGGGTTCCTAGGAAATGAGCAGTTCTTC
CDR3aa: CASSLAAASGFLGNEQFF

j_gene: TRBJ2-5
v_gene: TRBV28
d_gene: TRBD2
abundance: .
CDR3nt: TGTGCCAGCAATTTGGCGGGGGGTCAAGAGACCCAGTACTTC
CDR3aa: CASNLAGGQETQYF

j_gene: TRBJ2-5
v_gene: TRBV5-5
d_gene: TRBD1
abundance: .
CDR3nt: TGTGCCAGCAGCCCGGGGACAGGGATAGAGACCCAGTACTTC
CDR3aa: CASSPGTGIETQYF

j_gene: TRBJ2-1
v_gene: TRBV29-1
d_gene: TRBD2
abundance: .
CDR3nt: TGCAGCGTTAAAGTTGCGGGAGGGGTGAATGAGCAGTTCTTC
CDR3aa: CSVKVAGGVNEQFF

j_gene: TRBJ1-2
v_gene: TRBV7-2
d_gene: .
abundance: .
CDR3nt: TGTGCCAGCAGCCCCGGGAGGGTCGGGGTTAGATATGGCTACACCTTC
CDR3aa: CASSPGRVGVRYGYTF

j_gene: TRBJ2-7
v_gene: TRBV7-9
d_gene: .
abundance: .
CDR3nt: TGTGCCAGCAGCCCCTCTAAGTCCGAGCAGTACTTC
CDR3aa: CASSPSKSEQYF

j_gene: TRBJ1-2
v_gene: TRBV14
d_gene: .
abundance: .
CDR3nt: TGTGCCAGCAGCCAAGTGGCAGGGTTCTATGGCTACACCTTC
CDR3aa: CASSQVAGFYGYTF

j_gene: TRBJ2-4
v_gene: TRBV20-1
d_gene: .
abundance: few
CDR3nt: TGCAGTGCTACCGTCATAGCCAAAAACATTCAGTACTTC
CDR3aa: CSATVIAKNIQYF

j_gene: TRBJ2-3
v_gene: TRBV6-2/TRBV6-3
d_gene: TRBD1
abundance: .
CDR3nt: TGTGCCAGCAGCAGGGGGATTGATACGCAGTATTTT
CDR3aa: CASSRGIDTQYF

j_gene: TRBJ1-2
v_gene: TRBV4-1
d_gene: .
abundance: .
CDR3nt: TGCGCCAGCAGCCAACGAGGGGCTGGAGGCTACACCTTC
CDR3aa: CASSQRGAGGYTF

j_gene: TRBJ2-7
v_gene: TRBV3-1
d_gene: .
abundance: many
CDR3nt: TGTGCCAGCAGCCAGGGGAACGAGCAGTACTTC
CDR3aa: CASSQGNEQYF

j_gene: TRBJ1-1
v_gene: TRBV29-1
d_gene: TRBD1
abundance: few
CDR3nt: TGCAGCGTTGACCCCTTCCGGGACAGGGACACTGAAGCTTTCTTT
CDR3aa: CSVDPFRDRDTEAFF

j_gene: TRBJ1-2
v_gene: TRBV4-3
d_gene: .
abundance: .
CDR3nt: TGCGCCAGCAGCCCAAGGCGAAACTATGGCTACACCTTC
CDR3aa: CASSPRRNYGYTF

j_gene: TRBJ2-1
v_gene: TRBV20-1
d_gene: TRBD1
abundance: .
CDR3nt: TGCAGTGCTGGGGGACAGAAGAATTACAATGAGCAGTTCTTC
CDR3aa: CSAGGQKNYNEQFF

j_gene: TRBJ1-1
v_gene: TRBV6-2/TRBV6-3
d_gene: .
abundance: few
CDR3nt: TGTGCCAGCTCCCTTTACGGGGCAAACACTGAAGCTTTCTTT
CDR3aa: CASSLYGANTEAFF

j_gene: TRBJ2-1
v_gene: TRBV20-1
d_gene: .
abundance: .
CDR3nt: TGCAGTGCTAGAGATGTGAGGGGGAGGGACGATGAGCAGTTCTTC
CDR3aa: CSARDVRGRDDEQFF

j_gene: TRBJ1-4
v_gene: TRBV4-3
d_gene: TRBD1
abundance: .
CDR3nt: TGCGCCAGCAGCCAAGATGTCCCCGACAGGGGAACTAATGAAAAACTGTTTTTT
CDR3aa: CASSQDVPDRGTNEKLFF

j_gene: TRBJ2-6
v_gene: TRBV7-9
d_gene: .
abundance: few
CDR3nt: TGTGCCAGCAGCATACTGGGACGGAAGAGCTCTGGGGCCAACGTCCTGACTTTC
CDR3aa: CASSILGRKSSGANVLTF

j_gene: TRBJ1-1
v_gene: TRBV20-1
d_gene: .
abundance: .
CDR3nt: TGCAGTGCCTCCGGGACGGCAGATGAGGCTTTCTTT
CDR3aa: CSASGTADEAFF

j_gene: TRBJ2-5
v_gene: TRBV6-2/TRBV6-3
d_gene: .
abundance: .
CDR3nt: TGTGCCAGCAGTTACTCGAAATCCGGTTCGGAGACCCAGTACTTC
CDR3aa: CASSYSKSGSETQYF

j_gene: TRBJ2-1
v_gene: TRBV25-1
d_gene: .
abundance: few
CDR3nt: TGTGCCAGCAGTGAATTTAGGTCTGAGCAGTTCTTC
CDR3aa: CASSEFRSEQFF

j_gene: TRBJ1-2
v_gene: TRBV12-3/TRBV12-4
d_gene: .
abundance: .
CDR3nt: TGTGCCAGCAGTGCTGGGGCCAGGGCCGACTACACCTTC
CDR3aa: CASSAGARADYTF

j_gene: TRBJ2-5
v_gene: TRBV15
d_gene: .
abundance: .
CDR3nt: TGTGCCACCAGCAGAGAAGGGGCTTGGGAGACCCAGTACTTC
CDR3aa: CATSREGAWETQYF

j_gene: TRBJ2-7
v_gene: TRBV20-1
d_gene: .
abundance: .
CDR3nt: TGCAGTGCCCTCCTCTACGAGCAGTACTTC
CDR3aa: CSALLYEQYF

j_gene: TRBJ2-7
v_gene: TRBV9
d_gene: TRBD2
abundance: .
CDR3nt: TGTGCCAGCAGCCCCATCGGGACTAGCGGGACATACGAGCAGTACTTC
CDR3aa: CASSPIGTSGTYEQYF

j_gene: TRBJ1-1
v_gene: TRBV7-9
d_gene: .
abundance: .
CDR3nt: TGTGCCAGCAGCTTAGGAATCTCCAACACTGAAGCTTTCTTT
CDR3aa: CASSLGISNTEAFF

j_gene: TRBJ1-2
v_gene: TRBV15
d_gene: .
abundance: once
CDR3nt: TGTGCCACCAGCAGAGAGATGGGGCCTAACTATGGCTACACCTTC
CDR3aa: CATSREMGPNYGYTF

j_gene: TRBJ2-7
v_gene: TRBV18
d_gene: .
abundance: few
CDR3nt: TGTGCCAGTAGCCTAGCAGACCCTTGGGGCGAGCAGTACTTC
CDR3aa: CASSLADPWGEQYF

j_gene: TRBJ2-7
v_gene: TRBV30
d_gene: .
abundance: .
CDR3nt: TGTGCCTGGAGTGTATTGACTGAGCAGTACTTC
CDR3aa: CAWSVLTEQYF

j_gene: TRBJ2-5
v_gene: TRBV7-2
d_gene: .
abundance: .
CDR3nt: TGTGCCAGCAGCTTTGGTCTAATCCAAGAGACCCAGTACTTC
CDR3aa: CASSFGLIQETQYF

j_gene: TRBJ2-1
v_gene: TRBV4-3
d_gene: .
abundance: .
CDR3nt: TGCGCCAGCAGCCAAGAACCCCGCTCCTACAATGAGCAGTTCTTC
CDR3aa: CASSQEPRSYNEQFF

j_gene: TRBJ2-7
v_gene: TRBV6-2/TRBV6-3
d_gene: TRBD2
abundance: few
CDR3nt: TGTGCCAGCACCCCGAAGGGGCGGCTAGCGGGAGAATCCTACGAGCAGTACTTC
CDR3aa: CASTPKGRLAGESYEQYF

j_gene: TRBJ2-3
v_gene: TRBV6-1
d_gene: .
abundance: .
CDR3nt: TGTGCCAGCAGTGAAGGCGGGACAGCACCGCAGTATTTT
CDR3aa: CASSEGGTAPQYF

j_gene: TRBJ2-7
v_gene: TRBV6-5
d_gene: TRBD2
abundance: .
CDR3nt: TGTGCCAGCAGTTACAGCGGGGCATACTACGAGCAGTACTTC
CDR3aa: CASSYSGAYYEQYF

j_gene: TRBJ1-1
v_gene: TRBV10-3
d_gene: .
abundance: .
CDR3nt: TGTGCCATCCGGGACACCTCCACTGAAGCTTTCTTT
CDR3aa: CAIRDTSTEAFF

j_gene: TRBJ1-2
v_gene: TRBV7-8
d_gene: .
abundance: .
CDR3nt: TGTGCCAGCAGCTTAGGGACACCTCTGGGCTATGGCTACACCTTC
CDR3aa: CASSLGTPLGYGYTF

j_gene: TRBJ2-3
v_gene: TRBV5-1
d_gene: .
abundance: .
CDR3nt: TGCGCCTGCAGCTTGGAGGCAGGGAGTGGTGCGCAGTATTTT
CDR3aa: CACSLEAGSGAQYF

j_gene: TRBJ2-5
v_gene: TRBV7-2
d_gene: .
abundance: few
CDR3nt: TGTGCCAGCAGCTTAAACAGGGCAGAGACCCAGTACTTC
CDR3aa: CASSLNRAETQYF

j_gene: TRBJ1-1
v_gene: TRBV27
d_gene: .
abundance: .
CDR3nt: TGTGCCAGCAGTTTATGGTCGGAGAACACTGAAGCTTTCTTT
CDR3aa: CASSLWSENTEAFF

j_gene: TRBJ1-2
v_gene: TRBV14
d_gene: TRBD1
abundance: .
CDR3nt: TGTGCCAGCAGCGATGGGACAGGGATCGGCTACACCTTC
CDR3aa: CASSDGTGIGYTF

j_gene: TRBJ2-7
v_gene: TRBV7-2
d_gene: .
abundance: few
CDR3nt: TGTGCCAGCAGCTTATCCGACCTCTACGAGCAGTACTTC
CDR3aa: CASSLSDLYEQYF

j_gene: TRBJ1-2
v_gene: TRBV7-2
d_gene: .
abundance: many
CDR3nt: TGTGCCAGCAGTTTAGGCAGAAACTATGGCTACACCTTC
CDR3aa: CASSLGRNYGYTF

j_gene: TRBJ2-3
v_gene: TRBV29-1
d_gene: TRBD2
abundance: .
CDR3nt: TGCAGCGTTGGACTGGCGGGAGTACGCACAGATACGCAGTATTTT
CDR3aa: CSVGLAGVRTDTQYF

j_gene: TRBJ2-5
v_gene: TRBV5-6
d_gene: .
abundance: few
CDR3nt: TGTGCCAGCAGCTTGGTGGGTGGTCAGACCCAGTACTTC
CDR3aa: CASSLVGGQTQYF

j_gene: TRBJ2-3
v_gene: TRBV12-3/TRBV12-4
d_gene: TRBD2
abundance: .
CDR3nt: TGTGCCAGCGGCCTAGCGGGAGGAGCGACAGATACGCAGTATTTT
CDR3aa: CASGLAGGATDTQYF

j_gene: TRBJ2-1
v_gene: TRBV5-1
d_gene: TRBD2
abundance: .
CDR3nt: TGCGCCAGCAGCTTGGGTAGCGGGAGGGAAGAGCAGTTCTTC
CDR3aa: CASSLGSGREEQFF

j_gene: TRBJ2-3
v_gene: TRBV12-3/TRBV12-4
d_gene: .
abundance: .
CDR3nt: TGTGCCAGCAGCAGACTAGAAGCAGATACGCAGTATTTT
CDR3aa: CASSRLEADTQYF

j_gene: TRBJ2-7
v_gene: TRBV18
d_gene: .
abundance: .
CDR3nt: TGTGCCAGCTCACCTTCAGAGACGGACGAGCAGTACTTC
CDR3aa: CASSPSETDEQYF

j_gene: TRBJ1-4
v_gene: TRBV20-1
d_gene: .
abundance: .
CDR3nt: TGCAGTCTACGTGGGGGCACTAATGAAAAACTGTTTTTT
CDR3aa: CSLRGGTNEKLFF

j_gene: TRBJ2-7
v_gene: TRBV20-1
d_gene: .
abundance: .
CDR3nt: TGCAGTGCTAGAGGGAGGGGGAGGCCCTACGAGCAGTACTTC
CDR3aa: CSARGRGRPYEQYF

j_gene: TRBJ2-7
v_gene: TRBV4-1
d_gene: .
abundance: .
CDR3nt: TGCGCCAGCAGCCCTAGTGGGGGGAGGCAAAAAGCCTACGAGCAGTACTTC
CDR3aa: CASSPSGGRQKAYEQYF

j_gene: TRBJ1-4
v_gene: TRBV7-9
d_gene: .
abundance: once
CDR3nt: TGTGCCAGCGCCCCGGGGAGGGTCGGAGAAAAACTGTTTTTT
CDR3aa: CASAPGRVGEKLFF

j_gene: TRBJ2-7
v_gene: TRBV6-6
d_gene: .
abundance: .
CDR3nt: TGTGCCAGCAGTGCCCTTCATTGGGACGAGCAGTACTTC
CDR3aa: CASSALHWDEQYF